A selection of T cell receptor beta chains follows, all from one sample in a study of cytomegalovirus exposure and HLA in healthy donors. Sequencing used immunoSEQ multiplex PCR; TCRdb keeps in-frame clones, though not all of them. The sample records about 110,000 clones, over 65% being singletons. The sequenced sample consisted of PBMCs. The receptor source for this set is a woman in her 30s in good health and CMV-seronegative. Both conserved end residues are part of each CDR3. The D gene is left open where the match is weak. Size tells how often a clone was seen (once, few, many) or the class of an expanded clone, and some rows leave it out.

v_call,j_call,d_call,clone_size,cdr3_nt,cdr3_aa
TRBV6-1,TRBJ1-4,.,.,TGTGCCAGCTCCCTCAGGGAGGGCGGGAAACTGTTTTTT,CASSLREGGKLFF
TRBV5-1,TRBJ2-5,.,.,TGCGCCAGCAGTCGGGAAGAGACCCAGTACTTC,CASSREETQYF
TRBV28,TRBJ1-4,.,.,TGTGCCAGCAGTCCGGACAGCCTTAATGAAAAACTGTTTTTT,CASSPDSLNEKLFF
TRBV6-5,TRBJ1-2,.,.,TGTGCCAGCAGTCAAACAGGGTATGGCTACACCTTC,CASSQTGYGYTF
TRBV30,TRBJ2-1,TRBD1,.,TGTGCCTGGAGCCGCGGACAGGGAAGCAATGAGCAGTTCTTC,CAWSRGQGSNEQFF
TRBV5-4,TRBJ1-2,.,.,TGTGCCAGCAGCTTGGACAGGGCGGCGTATGGCTACACCTTC,CASSLDRAAYGYTF
TRBV29-1,TRBJ2-6,.,.,TGCAGTGTTGAAGTAACAGGTACTGGGGCCAACGTCCTGACTTTC,CSVEVTGTGANVLTF
TRBV10-3,TRBJ2-1,.,once,TGTGCCATCAGTGCTGCGGGAAGCTCCTACAATGAGCAGTTCTTC,CAISAAGSSYNEQFF
TRBV5-1,TRBJ2-5,TRBD1,.,TGCGCCAGCAGCGGTATGCCGGGACAGCAAGAGACCCAGTACTTC,CASSGMPGQQETQYF
TRBV27,TRBJ2-2,TRBD2,few,TGTGCCAGCAGTTCCCTCGGGGGGATGAACACCGGGGAGCTGTTTTTT,CASSSLGGMNTGELFF
TRBV4-1,TRBJ2-1,.,.,TGCGCCAGCAGCCATCAAGAGCGGGACAATGAGCAGTTCTTC,CASSHQERDNEQFF
TRBV14,TRBJ2-7,.,few,TGTGCCAGCAGTCCGATCGGACATTTTGGAACCTACGAGCAGTACTTC,CASSPIGHFGTYEQYF
TRBV7-2,TRBJ1-1,.,.,TGTGCCAGCAGCTTTGGGCCAGGTCTGGGCACTGAAGCTTTCTTT,CASSFGPGLGTEAFF
TRBV6-4,TRBJ2-2,TRBD2,.,TGTGCCAGCAGGCAAATAGCGGGGGTAGACACCGGGGAGCTGTTTTTT,CASRQIAGVDTGELFF
TRBV7-6,TRBJ1-1,TRBD1,.,TGTGCCAGCAGCTTAGTCGGGGCCAGGGGGGCTTTAACTGAAGCTTTCTTT,CASSLVGARGALTEAFF
TRBV11-1,TRBJ1-3,.,.,TGCCGAGCCCGAGGCGCTGAGATCGGAAACACCATATATTTT,CRARGAEIGNTIYF
TRBV5-1,TRBJ2-3,TRBD2,.,TGCGCCAGCAGCTTGGGGGCTAGCGGGAGTACAGATACGCAGTATTTT,CASSLGASGSTDTQYF
TRBV5-4,TRBJ2-5,TRBD1,.,TGTGCCAGCAGCCAGGGGACAGTCCAAGAGACCCAGTACTTC,CASSQGTVQETQYF
TRBV28,TRBJ1-5,.,.,TGTGCCAGCAGTGTGAGCCGGGTTGGACAGCCCCAGCATTTT,CASSVSRVGQPQHF
TRBV5-1,TRBJ2-5,.,.,TGCGCCAGCAGCTTGGCGGGACTCCAAGAGACCCAGTACTTC,CASSLAGLQETQYF
TRBV2,TRBJ2-1,TRBD2,.,TGTGCCAGCCAGACGGGACTAGCGGGTCTTATTGCGGATGAGCAGTTCTTC,CASQTGLAGLIADEQFF
TRBV29-1,TRBJ1-2,.,few,TGCAGCGGGCAGGTTGGGACAAACTATGGCTACACCTTC,CSGQVGTNYGYTF
TRBV18,TRBJ1-1,.,few,TGTGCCAGCTCACCACTCGGAGGGATCGGCACTGAAGCTTTCTTT,CASSPLGGIGTEAFF
TRBV15,TRBJ2-1,.,.,TGTGCCACCAGCAGAGAGGCAGCGTACAATGAGCAGTTCTTC,CATSREAAYNEQFF
TRBV10-1,TRBJ2-3,TRBD1,.,TGCGCCAGCAGTGGAGGGGGCAGCGGAGATACGCAGTATTTT,CASSGGGSGDTQYF
TRBV7-9,TRBJ2-5,.,.,TGTGCCAGCAGCTTAGGGGCAGGGGCAGAGACCCAGTACTTC,CASSLGAGAETQYF
TRBV30,TRBJ1-6,TRBD1,.,TGTGCCTGGAGTGGACAGGGAGGCTCACCCCTCCACTTT,CAWSGQGGSPLHF
TRBV25-1,TRBJ2-5,TRBD2,.,TGTGCCAGCAGCCCGGGACTAGCGGGGGTCGGGGAGACCCAGTACTTC,CASSPGLAGVGETQYF